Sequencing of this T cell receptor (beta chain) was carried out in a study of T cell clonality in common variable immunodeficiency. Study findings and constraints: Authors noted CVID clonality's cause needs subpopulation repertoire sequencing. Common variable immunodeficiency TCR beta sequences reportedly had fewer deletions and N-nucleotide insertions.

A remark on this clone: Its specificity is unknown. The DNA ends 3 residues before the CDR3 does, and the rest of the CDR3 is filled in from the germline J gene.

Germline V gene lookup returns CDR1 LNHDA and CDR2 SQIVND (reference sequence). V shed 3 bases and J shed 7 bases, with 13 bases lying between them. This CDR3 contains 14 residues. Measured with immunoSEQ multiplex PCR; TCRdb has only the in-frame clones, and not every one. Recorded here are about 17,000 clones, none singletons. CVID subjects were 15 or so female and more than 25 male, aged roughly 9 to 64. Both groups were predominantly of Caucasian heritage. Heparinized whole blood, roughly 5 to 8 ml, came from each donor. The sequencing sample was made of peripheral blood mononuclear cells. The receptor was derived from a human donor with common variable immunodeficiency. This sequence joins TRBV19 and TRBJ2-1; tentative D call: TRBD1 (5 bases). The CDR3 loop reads CASSMGPSRNEQFF. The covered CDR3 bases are TGTGCCAGTAGTATGGGGCCAAGTCGAAATGAG.